This T cell receptor beta chain came from a study of early T cells in non-severe SARS-CoV-2 infection. The overall study: RNA in bulk from unsorted whole blood was sequenced, and chains were unpaired.

Each single cDNA molecule received a unique molecular identifier. In TCRdb, the 5' RACE reads were re-called with MiXCR into one record per CDR3 protein. The sample lists some 61,000 distinct CDR3 sequences; roughly 10% were seen once. As for this clonotype: Its cognate antigen is unknown. Germline and junction disagree at one end, which may indicate a read error.

The germline CDR1 and CDR2 sequences are SSHAT and FNYEAQ (reference sequence). The CDR3 length is 15 residues. Study outcomes and limitations: Private and CD4 specificities were missed by VDJdb matching, skewed to anti-spike CD8.

This sequence was found in an adult who was a healthcare worker with PCR-confirmed SARS-CoV-2 infection or an uninfected control (not recorded which). V usage is TRBV7-7 and J usage is TRBJ2-1; 9 bases are shared with TRBD2. The sequencing sample was made of whole blood. This CDR3 is CASSLGLAGIDEQFF. The CDR3 bases are TGTGCTAGCAGCTTAGGGCTAGCGGGAATCGATGAGCAGTTCTTC.